The next 9 T cell receptor beta chains were all read from a single sample in a study of T cell responses to AZD1222 COVID-19 vaccine. Repertoires were generated with immunoSEQ multiplex PCR, while TCRdb's copy carries only in-frame clones and drops some. This sample yields roughly 160,000 clones, of which more than 80% are seen a single time; 6.9% belongs to the top ten. Sample: peripheral blood, taken on day 0 of AZD1222 vaccination. The origin of the receptors is an adult in good health.

The J gene is TRBJ1-4, the V gene TRBV5-3, with 8 bases that match TRBD1. TRBV5-3 is noted as an ORF with a role that remains uncertain. The V and J ends lost 0 bases and 7 bases, in that order; junction bases with no gene match: 5. The CDR3 extends over 15 amino acids. CDR3 nucleotide sequence: TGTGCCAGAAGCTTGGCCAGGGGGCCAAGTGAAAAACTGTTTTTT. Translated, it gives CARSLARGPSEKLFF.

The rearrangement joins TRBV2 to TRBJ2-5; D assignment may be TRBD1 or TRBD2 (5 bases each). The CDR3 consists of 13 residues. Germline assignment: CDR1 SNHLY and CDR2 FYNNEI. Deletions cut 4 bases from V and 4 bases from J, with 10 bases between. The CDR3 DNA reads as TGTGCCAGCAGTGGAGAGGGGATAGAGACCCAGTACTTC. Translation: CASSGEGIETQYF.

The chain recombines TRBV4-2 with TRBJ1-1, with D possibly being TRBD1 (6 bases). The germline gives CDR1 LGHNA, CDR2 YNFKEQ. The ends were cut back, 0 bases at V and 4 bases at J, with 6 bases in the middle. This CDR3 is built from 13 residues. The CDR3 spells CASSQEGGTEAFF. CDR3 in DNA: TGTGCCAGCAGCCAAGAAGGGGGCACTGAAGCTTTCTTT.

This chain links TRBV30 with TRBJ1-5; TRBD1 matches at 12 bases. Germline V gene sequence: CDR1 GTSNPN, CDR2 SVGIG (reference sequence). The CDR3 length is 16 residues. With 0 bases clipped from V and 5 bases from J, the junction kept 5 bases outside the gene matches. The CDR3 coding sequence is TGTGCCTGGAGTGTACAGGGACAGGGGGCGTATCAGCCCCAGCATTTT. The encoded protein is CAWSVQGQGAYQPQHF.

A word on this clone: The sample has other DNA sequences that encode this CDR3 too. The rearrangement links TRBV14 to TRBJ1-2; D unclear. CDR3 length equals 13 residues. Trimming left V 3 bases short and J 4 bases short, with 9 bases between. Germline-derived CDR1 and CDR2 are SGHDN and FVKESK. The CDR3 region has the DNA TGTGCCAGCAGCCACGGACCAAGCTATGGCTACACCTTC. Translating it yields CASSHGPSYGYTF.

The chain links TRBV4-3 to TRBJ2-5; 9 bases are a match to TRBD2. The CDR3 runs to 18 residues. V lost 0 bases to trimming and J lost 0 bases; unmatched junction nucleotides: 8. Germline CDR1 is LGHNA and CDR2 is YSLEER. CDR3 bases: TGCGCCAGCAGCCAAGATCTTCCCGCGGGGGGGTACCAAGAGACCCAGTACTTC. Translation gives CASSQDLPAGGYQETQYF.

The chain recombines TRBV5-4 with TRBJ2-5, with D perhaps TRBD1 (6 bases). Germline V gene sequence: CDR1 SGHNT, CDR2 YYREEE (reference sequence). This CDR3 contains 13 residues. V lost 5 bases, J lost 2 bases, and 10 bases lay in between. The CDR3 is CASRTGIQETQYF. CDR3 DNA: TGTGCCAGCAGAACAGGGATACAAGAGACCCAGTACTTC. The full variable domain, completed using reference TRBV5-4 and TRBJ2-5, is ETGVTQSPTHLIKTRGQQVTLRCSSQSGHNTVSWYQQALGQGPQFIFQYYREEENGRGNFPPRFSGLQFPNYSSELNVNALELDDSALYLCASRTGIQETQYFGPGTRLLVL.

V is TRBV9 and J is TRBJ1-5; unclear D gene. The length of the CDR3 is 13 residues. In germline, CDR1 is SGDLS, CDR2 YYNGEE. V was shortened by 7 bases and J by 5 bases, with 13 bases between the two germline ends. CDR3: CASHRVGDQPQHF. CDR3 bases: TGTGCCAGCCACCGGGTAGGTGATCAGCCCCAGCATTTT.

This clone showed up just a few times. V usage is TRBV19 and J usage is TRBJ1-4; no definite D call. Germline CDR1 reads LNHDA; CDR2 reads SQIVND (reference sequence). V gave up 6 bases and J gave up 0 bases, with 14 bases separating them. The CDR3 covers 16 residues. In nucleotides, the CDR3 is TGTGCCAGTAGCCACCCACAAGCTGCAACTAATGAAAAACTGTTTTTT. It encodes CASSHPQAATNEKLFF. The whole variable domain, filled in from reference TRBV19 and TRBJ1-4, reads DGGITQSPKYLFRKEGQNVTLSCEQNLNHDAMYWYRQDPGQGLRLIYYSQIVNDFQKGDIAEGYSVSREKKESFPLTVTSAQKNPTAFYLCASSHPQAATNEKLFFGSGTQLSVL.